Each of the 20 T cell receptor beta chains below was sequenced from the same sample in a study of tissue T cells after allogeneic stem cell transplantation. Assay: immunoSEQ multiplex PCR; the TCRdb copy retains only in-frame clones and omits some. The sample lists 6,500 to 7,500 clones; almost 70% were seen once. Sequences were obtained from blood. The receptors stem from a female BALB/c mouse in good health. As its MHC haplotype, the strain has H2-d.

As regards this clone: The gene symbols are mouse symbols. The read ends 1 residue shy of where the CDR3 ends; the end is completed using the germline J gene. This chain links TRBV13-2 with TRBJ2-7; tentatively, D is TRBD1 (5 bases). Germline V gene sequence: CDR1 NNHNN, CDR2 SYGAGS (reference sequence). The CDR3 has 10 residues. The V gene lost 2 bases and the J gene lost 8 bases, with 5 bases spanning the gap. The CDR3 sequence: CASGEDKQYF. CDR3 DNA, as far as it was read: TGTGCCAGCGGTGAGGACAAACAGTAC.

As for this clone: Germline and genes: mouse. From the germline J gene comes the end of the CDR3, since the read stops 1 residue before it. The chain couples TRBV2 to TRBJ2-5, with D unresolved. The CDR3 extends over 13 amino acids. The germline gives CDR1 LGHNA, CDR2 YSYQKL. V was pared by 0 bases and J by 5 bases, with 6 bases between. Here the CDR3 reads CASSQDKLDTQYF. The part of the CDR3 DNA that was read is TGTGCCAGCAGCCAAGATAAGTTAGACACCCAGTAC.

This clone has only a few counts. Here the gene names and germline are mouse. The read finishes 1 residue shy of the CDR3 end, and the germline J gene is used to complete it. The chain combines TRBV14 with TRBJ1-4, with D tentatively TRBD1 (6 bases). The CDR3 totals 15 residues. Germline V lookup: CDR1 SGHDT, CDR2 FRDEAV. Trimming stripped 5 bases from V and 0 bases from J, with 11 bases between. CDR3 region: CASSPGTISNERLFF. The part of the CDR3 DNA that was read is TGTGCCAGCAGCCCCGGGACAATTTCCAACGAAAGATTATTT. The whole variable domain, filled in from reference TRBV14 and TRBJ1-4, reads EAGVTQSPRYAVLQEGQAVSFWCDPISGHDTLYWYQQPRDQGPQLLVYFRDEAVIDNSQLPSDRFSAVRPKGTNSTLKIQSAKQGDTATYLCASSPGTISNERLFFGHGTKLSVL.

In the case of this clone: Gene names denote mouse genes. Sequencing ends 1 residue short of the CDR3 end; the germline J gene provides the rest. The chain combines TRBV20 with TRBJ2-4; D is ambiguous. Germline V gene data show CDR1 as GFQATS and CDR2 as STVNSAI. The length of the CDR3 is 13 residues. V was pared by 0 bases and J by 2 bases, with 6 bases between. The CDR3 bases that were read are TGTGGTGCTAGGGACAGGTTTCAAAACACCTTGTAC. As protein: CGARDRFQNTLY. In full, the CDR3 reads CGARDRFQNTLYF.

Concerning this clone itself: Gene names denote mouse genes. Read data end 1 residue before the CDR3 end; the end is taken from the germline J gene. The rearrangement links TRBV5 to TRBJ2-7; tentative D call: TRBD2 (5 bases). Trimming removed 1 base from V and 3 bases from J, with 7 bases in between. This CDR3 region has 13 residues. Germline CDR1 reads LGHNA; CDR2 reads YNLKQL (reference sequence). The covered CDR3 bases are TGTGCCAGCAGCCAAGTTGGGGACTATGAACAGTAC. Encoded protein: CASSQVGDYEQY. The CDR3, in full, reads CASSQVGDYEQYF.

A word on this clone: Mouse gene names and germline throughout. The CDR3 end is not reached by the read, which stops 1 residue before it; the germline J gene fills it in. V is TRBV29 and J is TRBJ2-5, with TRBD1 matching 9 bases. Germline CDR1 reads MSHET; CDR2 reads SYDVDS. V was clipped by 6 bases and J by 0 bases; unmatched bases: 1. The CDR3 runs 14 residues. CDR3 bases read: TGTGCTAGCAGGGACAGGGGTAACCAAGACACCCAGTAC. Amino acids: CASRDRGNQDTQY. The CDR3 in its entirety is CASRDRGNQDTQYF.

To note about this clone: Germline and genes here are mouse. With the read ending 1 residue before the CDR3 end, the germline J gene is used to fill in that end. The chain carries TRBV19 and TRBJ2-2, with TRBD2 matching over 7 bases. This CDR3 comprises 15 residues. Germline trimming cut 1 base from V and 0 bases from J; bases unmatched to any gene: 0. The V gene's germline CDR1 is FNHDT and CDR2 SITEND (reference sequence). The sequenced part of the CDR3 DNA is TGTGCCAGCAGTATACTGGGGGCAAACACCGGGCAGCTCTAC. Residues: CASSILGANTGQLY. The CDR3 in full is CASSILGANTGQLYF.

In this sample, this clone turned up once. Any gene name here is a mouse gene name. The read stops 1 residue short of the end of the CDR3; the missing end is completed from the germline J gene. Other nucleotide sequences from this sample produce the same CDR3. The chain joins TRBV20 to TRBJ1-1, with TRBD1 as a possible D gene (5 bases). Trimming took 2 bases from V and 0 from J, leaving 10 bases between them. This CDR3 comprises 14 residues. Germline CDR1 is GFQATS and CDR2 is STVNSAI. CDR3 in amino acids: CGARSGTANTEVFF. The CDR3 DNA, read in part, is TGTGGTGCTAGGTCTGGGACCGCAAACACAGAAGTCTTC.

Turning to this clone: Genes and germline are mouse. Sequencing ends 1 residue short of the CDR3 end; the germline J gene provides the rest. The chain carries TRBV17 and TRBJ1-4; D remains unclear. The germline CDR1 and CDR2 sequences are MNHDT and YYDKIL. Trimming removed 0 bases at V and 10 bases at J, with 9 bases between. The CDR3 length is 13 residues. The sequenced CDR3 bases are TGTGCTAGCAGTAGAGATCGGAGGAGAAGATTATTT. Translation gives CASSRDRRRRLF. The CDR3 in its entirety is CASSRDRRRRLFF.

Details on this clone: The germline and genes are mouse ones. From the germline J gene comes the end of the CDR3, since the read stops 1 residue before it. The rearrangement links TRBV24 to TRBJ2-2; 8 bases line up with TRBD1. CDR3 size: 15 residues. Germline V gene data show CDR1 as KGHTA and CDR2 as FRNEEI. Unmatched junction bases numbered 2, after V lost 2 bases and J lost 3 bases. The sequenced part of the CDR3 DNA is TGTGCCAGCAGTCTGGACAGGGGATACACCGGGCAGCTCTAC. This codes for CASSLDRGYTGQLY. The entire CDR3 protein reads CASSLDRGYTGQLYF.

This clone was detected only once. Mouse germline and gene names are used. The read ends 1 residue shy of where the CDR3 ends; the end is completed using the germline J gene. This sequence joins TRBV5 and TRBJ2-1, with a possible D match to TRBD1 (5 bases). Germline CDR1 is LGHNA and CDR2 is YNLKQL (reference sequence). The V and J ends lost 0 bases and 2 bases respectively, with 11 bases between them. The CDR3 runs 16 residues. CDR3 DNA, as far as it was read: TGTGCCAGCAGCCAAGATTGGCAGGGAGACTATGCTGAGCAGTTC. It encodes CASSQDWQGDYAEQF. The entire CDR3 reads CASSQDWQGDYAEQFF.

Only a few counts were recorded for this clone. Gene names are mouse gene names. The read stops 1 residue short of the end of the CDR3; the missing end is completed from the germline J gene. Additional DNA sequences in this sample encode the identical CDR3. The chain combines TRBV5 with TRBJ1-3; no reliable D call. This CDR3 contains 15 residues. Germline V gene data show CDR1 as LGHNA and CDR2 as YNLKQL (reference sequence). Trimming stripped 0 bases from V and 0 bases from J, with 6 bases between. Partial CDR3 DNA: TGTGCCAGCAGCCAAGATGGAGATTCTGGAAATACGCTCTAT. Protein product: CASSQDGDSGNTLY. Given in full, the CDR3 is CASSQDGDSGNTLYF.

Turning to this clone: Gene names are the mouse ones. The CDR3 region is CASSMTGGVYAEQFF. The covered CDR3 bases are TGTGCCAGCAGCATGACTGGGGGGGTCTATGCTGAGCAGTTC. The chain joins TRBV4 to TRBJ2-1, with 11 bases matching TRBD2. Read sequence stops 1 residue before the CDR3 end, and the germline J gene provides the missing end. Trimming cost V 5 bases and J 3 bases; bases outside gene matches: 3. The CDR3 length is 15 residues. Germline CDR1 LGHDT, CDR2 YNNKQL (reference sequence). The whole variable domain, filled in from reference TRBV4 and TRBJ2-1, reads ETAVFQTPNYHVTQVGNEVSFNCKQTLGHDTMYWYKQDSKKLLKIMFSYNNKQLIVNETVPRRFSPQSSDKAHLNLRIKSVEPEDSAVYLCASSMTGGVYAEQFFGPGTRLTVL.

With respect to this clone: The gene names here belong to mouse. The read falls 1 residue short of the CDR3 end, and the missing part is taken from the germline J gene. This chain uses TRBV13-2 with TRBJ2-2; 11 nucleotides match TRBD2. The CDR3 spans 16 residues. The germline V gene has CDR1 NNHNN and CDR2 SYGAGS (reference sequence). The trim removed 3 bases at V and 0 bases at J, leaving 1 base unmatched. The CDR3 here is CASGGDWGTNTGQLYF. The sequenced part of the CDR3 DNA is TGTGCCAGCGGTGGGGACTGGGGGACAAACACCGGGCAGCTCTAC.

Worth noting for this clone: All gene names here are mouse names. The CDR3 is cut off 1 residue early in the read; its end comes from the germline J gene. The chain carries TRBV3 and TRBJ2-5; D perhaps matches TRBD2 (6 bases). Germline V gives CDR1 SNHLY, CDR2 FYNGKV (reference sequence). V gave up 1 base and J gave up 4 bases, with 9 bases separating them. The CDR3 totals 14 residues. The CDR3 sequence is CASSLELGEDTQYF. The covered CDR3 bases are TGTGCCAGCAGCTTAGAACTGGGAGAAGACACCCAGTAC.

Worth noting for this clone: Gene labels here are mouse ones. Read data end 1 residue before the CDR3 end; the end is taken from the germline J gene. The chain joins TRBV19 to TRBJ1-6, with 7 nucleotides matching TRBD1. TRBJ1-6 is treated as an ORF (open reading frame) with a function not yet certain. J was trimmed by 6 bases and V by 3 bases; bases with no gene match: 6. This CDR3 is built from 15 residues. Germline values: CDR1 FNHDT, CDR2 SITEND (reference sequence). CDR3 amino acids: CASSKGDRINSPLYF. The DNA read from the CDR3 is TGTGCCAGCAGTAAAGGGGACAGAATTAATTCGCCCCTCTAC.

This clone showed up just once. The genes are named according to mouse. The DNA read from the CDR3 is TGTGCCAGCAGCCAACCTACAGCAAACTCCGACTACACC. Its protein product is CASSQPTANSDYT. Given in full, the CDR3 is CASSQPTANSDYTF. The chain combines TRBV2 with TRBJ1-2; D call uncertain. Read data end 1 residue before the CDR3 end; the end is taken from the germline J gene. Trimming cost V 2 bases and J 0 bases, with 7 bases left between them. Per the germline V gene, CDR1 is LGHNA and CDR2 is YSYQKL. This CDR3 is 14 amino acids long.

Of note for this clone: The gene names given are mouse names. The sequence runs out 1 residue before the end of the CDR3; the remainder is reconstructed from the germline J gene. This chain joins TRBV20 and TRBJ2-1; 8 positions agree with TRBD1. Germline assignment: CDR1 GFQATS and CDR2 STVNSAI. The CDR3 length is 14 residues. The ends lost 5 bases at V and 4 bases at J; junction bases unmatched: 7. CDR3 DNA (partial): TGTGGTGCTTACAGGGGGAGGAATTATGCTGAGCAGTTC. Residues: CGAYRGRNYAEQF. The complete CDR3 reads CGAYRGRNYAEQFF.

This clone has only a few counts. The genes and germline here are from mouse. The read ends 1 residue shy of where the CDR3 ends; the end is completed using the germline J gene. The chain combines TRBV13-1 with TRBJ2-7; 12 bases are shared with TRBD1. Looked up from germline, CDR1 is NSHNY and CDR2 is SYGAGN. With 3 bases clipped from V and 6 bases from J, the junction kept 1 base outside the gene matches. The length of the CDR3 is 13 residues. The part of the CDR3 DNA that was read is TGTGCCAGCAGTGGGGACAGGGGGCTTGAACAGTAC. Amino acid sequence: CASSGDRGLEQY. The full-length CDR3 reads as CASSGDRGLEQYF.

A remark on this clone: Gene names refer to mouse genes. CDR3 DNA, as far as it was read: TGTGCCAGCCGCGGGACAGCGAACACAGAAGTCTTC. Amino acids: CASRGTANTEVF. The whole CDR3 sequence is CASRGTANTEVFF. V is TRBV13-1 and J is TRBJ1-1; 7 nucleotides line up with TRBD1. Read data end 1 residue before the CDR3 end; the end is taken from the germline J gene. The CDR3 spans 13 residues. Trimming at V came to 7 bases and at J to 1 base, leaving 4 bases not matched to a gene. Germline CDR1 NSHNY, CDR2 SYGAGN.